The sequence of this T cell receptor beta chain was determined in a study of patients and donors after allogeneic stem cell transplantation. This clonotype was counted many times. Using its own MiXCR run on the RT-PCR reads, TCRdb lists one record per CDR3 protein. The repertoire has about 230,000 distinct CDR3 sequences, approximately 14% of them found once; the top ten carry 11%. This TCR was recovered from a human donor who was either an allogeneic HSCT recipient or a stem cell or donor lymphocyte infusion donor (not recorded which). It is not recorded whose cells these are; they may come from a transplant donor. Material: blood, either unsorted or a sorted T cell fraction (not recorded which).

CDR3 amino acids: CASSPLAGGDKQFF. The CDR3 DNA is TGTGCCAGCAGTCCCTTAGCGGGAGGGGATAAGCAGTTCTTC. The chain employs TRBV6-1 and TRBJ2-1; 11 bases agree with TRBD2. The V segment lost 5 bases and the J segment 11 bases; nucleotides outside the gene matches: 8. The CDR3 is 14 amino acids. From germline, CDR1 is MNHNS and CDR2 SASEGT.